Sequencing of this TCR beta chain was carried out in a study of beta chain features in type 1 diabetes (dated by TCRdb to the late 2010s). A note on the overall study: Mean age, gender distribution, total cell number and subset yield did not differ between patients and healthy donors. A total of about 99,000,000 sorted cells were examined across all samples, and RNA yield correlated strongly with the number of cells per subset. The study compared the TCRB repertoires of sorted circulating CD4+ T cell subsets in recently diagnosed type 1 diabetes patients with those in matched healthy donors. Regulatory and stem cell-like memory subsets were isolated from only 8 patients and about 8 healthy donors, whereas naive and central memory subsets came from all 30 or so donors.

Each donor gave one peripheral blood draw, averaging about 120 mL, which was collected into heparinised tubes. Using a panel that included CD45RO, CCR7, CD25, CD127, CD95 and CD27, naive, central memory, regulatory and stem cell-like memory CD4+ T cells were sorted on a BD FACSAria II. All sorted populations exceeded 95% purity. Right away, PBMCs were isolated by Lymphoprep density gradient centrifugation and were stained directly, with no culture step. Samples were stained and sorted in pairs, with one healthy donor and one patient per experiment, so that batch effects were minimized. The entire amount of isolated RNA was reverse transcribed using the High Capacity cDNA Reverse Transcription Kit, so the sequenced TCRB transcripts were expressed ones. Deep immunoSEQ sequencing was applied to naive, central memory and regulatory T cell samples, giving an average of roughly 3.5 million total reads per sample. After sorted cells were lysed in RLT buffer, RNA was extracted with DNase-treated RNeasy Micro or Mini kits, with the choice depending on cell number. To prevent cross-contamination, each cell subset was processed individually, whereas patient and healthy donor samples were processed jointly. TCRB sequences were amplified from cDNA with the immunoSEQ multiplex PCR, producing 87-bp fragments spanning the CDR3 region. Sequencing of the amplicons was performed on the Illumina HiSeq platform. As for how the authors treated the data: PCR bias was corrected computationally using synthetic template baselines, and reads within Hamming distance 2 were collapsed, with unmergeable singletons discarded. By aligning reads against IMGT, V, D and J genes, CDR3 length, and insertions or deletions at six rearrangement sites were assigned. Within each subset, clonotype counts were normalized to the number of sorted cells before true diversity and Gini coefficients were calculated with the tcR R package. Repertoire sharing was quantified using the overlap coefficient calculated on TCRB nucleotide sequences. Out-of-frame TCRB sequences from naive cells were analyzed as a proxy for the pre-selection repertoire. Not all clones reach the TCRdb copy of this immuneACCESS table, which keeps in-frame sequences only. Checked studies attribute under half of the gap to unresolved V genes and leave the rest unexplained. Clone size and V and J calls were adopted from that table, with D and trimming inferred from the DNA. The sample data list 600,000 to 700,000 clones, and 13% of these were observed just once. The ten largest clones represent less than 0.025% of the sample.

General study outcomes and caveats: Naive, central memory and regulatory TCRB repertoires appeared to be more alike among patients than among healthy donors. Type 1 diabetes patients showed a moderate but significant shortening of TCRB CDR3 length in all four CD4+ subsets. Patients with type 1 diabetes made fewer insertions and deleted more nucleotides at VDJ recombination sites, implying thymic rearrangement abnormalities. Because the HLA sub-analyses included only small numbers of individuals, any influence of HLA type on TCRB rearrangement was left unresolved. PCR may preferentially amplify shorter templates, but because patient and control samples were amplified and corrected together, any resulting skew would affect both groups equally. Because cDNA was sequenced instead of genomic DNA, activated cells with high expression could be over-represented, although the groups did not differ in activation or CD3 levels.

This clone showed up just a few times. Its recognized antigen is unknown. No qualities accompany the bases; no much larger clone lies one base away. Sequencing used naive CD4+ T cells from blood. What this sample's cell subset or site label stands for: true naive CD4+ T cells. The sequence was collected from a man aged 18 to 29 with type 1 diabetes.

The sequenced DNA: TGTGCCAGCTCGGACAGGCAAGCCGGCACTAACTATGGCTACACCTTC. Its amino acids are CASSDRQAGTNYGYTF. The chain is made from TRBV27 and TRBJ1-2, and 7 junctional nucleotides match TRBD1. As encoded in the germline V gene (reference sequence), CDR1 is MNHEY while CDR2 is SMNVEV. Unmatched junction bases come to 12, with V trimmed by 8 bases and J by 0 bases. The CDR3 goes from the cysteine to the phenylalanine over 16 residues. The kept DNA is CDR3 alone, 48 bases in frame from the first base.